The sequence of this T cell receptor beta chain was determined in a study of shared clonotypes between healthy human individuals. This clone showed up just a few times. Antigen specificity is unknown. General study results and limits: Sharing of clonotypes among donors was expected to vary with sequencing depth. Enrolling few donors narrowed the genetic and exposure-history diversity that was represented.

Every donor was a Caucasian adult from Nashville, Tennessee. Per the original methods: ImmunoSEQ output held junction-only sequences without quality scores, so filtering differed. Sequencing used immunoSEQ multiplex PCR; TCRdb keeps in-frame clones, though not all of them. The DNA gave D and trimming, while V, J and clone size come from that table. The sample contains around 530,000 clones, around 78% of which appear only once. This sequence was found in a woman aged 40 to 50 in good health. Some clones in this sample may be carry-over from other donors' samples. The source material was PBMCs.

CDR3 sequence: CASSVGTFETQYF. CDR3 sequence (DNA): TGTGCCAGCAGCGTCGGGACATTCGAGACCCAGTACTTC. The chain employs TRBV5-6 and TRBJ2-5, with D possibly matching TRBD1 (6 bases). The CDR3 runs 13 residues. Germline CDR1 SGHDT, CDR2 YYEEEE. V lost 4 bases to trimming and J lost 5 bases, with 12 bases between them.